This T cell receptor (beta chain) emerged from a study of CD8+CD57+ T cells in acquired aplastic anemia. In the study overall: The sorted CD4+ and CD8+ cells yielded an average roughly 3 ug of DNA.

TCR beta VDJ and CDR3 profiles were obtained from a genomic DNA template. TCRdb re-analysed the reads in MiXCR, keeping a single row per CDR3 protein. The sample lists 150,000 to 200,000 distinct CDR3 sequences, around half occurring once. Points from the study as a whole: Levels of CD8+ Simpson's diversity were not significantly distinct in patients versus controls.

Flow cytometry had shown expanded CD8+CD57+ cells in the patients chosen for sequencing. All patients were therapy-naive when blood was sampled. Points on this clonotype: No antigen is known for it.

This CDR3 has 15 amino acids. The V end lost 0 bases, the J end lost 6 bases, and 9 bases lay between the germline ends. Germline CDR1 reads MNHEY; CDR2 reads SVGAGI. The sequenced sample consisted of sorted CD4+, CD8+, or CD8+CD57+ T cells (not recorded which) from PBMCs. This TCR derives from a human donor with aplastic anemia. The chain recombines TRBV6-5 with TRBJ1-6, with D hard to call. CDR3 residues: CASSYSLTSNSPLHF. The CDR3 bases are TGTGCCAGCAGTTACTCTTTGACATCTAATTCACCCCTCCACTTT.